These 17 T cell receptor beta chains were all obtained from the same sample, sequenced in a study of T cells in women clearing cervical HPV infection (dated by TCRdb to between 2018 and 2020). The library was made by the immunoSEQ multiplex PCR assay. This immuneACCESS table, as held by TCRdb, lists in-frame sequences with V and J called but not all clones. Of the missing ones, under half trace to an unresolved V gene in checked studies; the others have no known cause. This specimen's table enumerates some 33,000 clones. The ten largest account for about 4.6% of the sample. Material for sequencing was blood buffy coat. Source of these receptors: a woman between 18 and 70 years old with a cervical HPV16 infection that either progressed to CIN3+ or cleared (not recorded which).

With regard to this clone: Read sequence stops 3 residues before the CDR3 end, and the germline J gene provides the missing end. The rearrangement links TRBV20-1 to TRBJ2-7; maybe TRBD1 (6 bases). From germline, CDR1 is DFQATT and CDR2 SNEGSKA (reference sequence). The V end lost 5 bases, the J end lost 6 bases, and 11 bases lay between the germline ends. The CDR3 runs 11 residues. CDR3 sequence: CSAGQRGEQYF. The part of the CDR3 DNA that was read is TGCAGTGCTGGACAGCGTGGCGAG.

The covered CDR3 bases are TGCAGTGCTAGAGATGATGACAGACCTAACACTGAA. Amino acid sequence: CSARDDDRPNTE. The full-length CDR3 reads as CSARDDDRPNTEAFF. This chain links TRBV20-1 with TRBJ1-1; possible D gene TRBD1, 5 bases. The CDR3 goes on 3 residues after the read ends, and that part is filled in from the germline J gene. V was clipped by 0 bases and J by 2 bases, with 13 bases between them. In germline, CDR1 is DFQATT, CDR2 SNEGSKA (reference sequence). This CDR3 region has 15 residues.

About this clone itself: The read terminates 3 residues ahead of where the CDR3 ends, so the germline J gene completes it. V usage is TRBV30 and J usage is TRBJ1-2; D unclear. The CDR3 loop spans 15 amino acids. The V gene's germline CDR1 is GTSNPN and CDR2 SVGIG (reference sequence). This chain's CDR3 is CAWNGAGLAQSDYTF. Incomplete CDR3 DNA: TGTGCCTGGAATGGAGCGGGATTGGCACAAAGTGAC.

Points on this clone: The read finishes 3 residues shy of the CDR3 end, and the germline J gene is used to complete it. The chain employs TRBV9 and TRBJ2-7; D gene ambiguous. The CDR3 is made up of 14 amino acids. CDR1 SGDLS and CDR2 YYNGEE come from the germline V gene. V was trimmed by 4 bases and J by 3 bases, leaving 14 bases between them. Here the CDR3 reads CASSPRGLNYEQYF. Incomplete CDR3 DNA: TGTGCCAGCAGCCCCCGTGGGCTAAACTACGAG.

Regarding this clone: The CDR3 end falls 3 residues outside the read, so it is completed with the germline J gene. J is TRBJ1-2 and V is TRBV20-1; TRBD1 matches 7 bases. This CDR3 has 17 residues. Germline lookup yields CDR1 DFQATT and CDR2 SNEGSKA (reference sequence). CDR3 bases read: TGCAGTGCTTGGGCGGCCAGGGGGAATGTTAGCACAGATACC. Its translation: CSAWAARGNVSTDT. The entire CDR3 reads CSAWAARGNVSTDTYTF.

For this clone: Read coverage stops 3 residues before the CDR3 terminus; the germline J gene supplies the remainder. This sequence joins TRBV7-2 and TRBJ1-2; no clear D gene. This CDR3 region has 14 residues. In germline, CDR1 is SGHTA, CDR2 FQGNSA. V was trimmed by 4 bases and J by 3 bases, leaving 12 bases between them. CDR3 bases read: TGTGCCAGCAGCTCCTCGATCGGGTACTATGGC. Protein sequence: CASSSSIGYYG. The entire CDR3 reads CASSSSIGYYGYTF.

In regard to this clone: The sequenced fragment ends 3 residues before the CDR3 boundary, so the rest is inferred from the germline J gene. This chain uses TRBV18 with TRBJ2-4; tentative D call: TRBD1 (6 bases). Germline V gene lookup returns CDR1 KGHSH and CDR2 LQKENI. The CDR3 covers 14 residues. Partial CDR3 DNA: TGTGCCAGCTCCGCCCAGGGGTTGGGGTATGGT. Translation gives CASSAQGLGYG. In full, the CDR3 is CASSAQGLGYGQYF.

Comments on this clone: Read data end 3 residues before the CDR3 end; the end is taken from the germline J gene. Within the sample, other DNA sequences also encode this same CDR3. J is TRBJ2-5 and V is TRBV5-6; D gene uncertain. The V gene lost 0 bases and the J gene lost 3 bases, with 6 bases spanning the gap. The CDR3 sequence is 13 residues long. CDR1 and CDR2 (germline): SGHDT, YYEEEE. The CDR3 DNA, read in part, is TGTGCCAGCAGCTTGGTCTCAGAAGAGACC. This codes for CASSLVSEET. The CDR3 reads in full as CASSLVSEETQYF. Supplemented by reference TRBV5-6 and TRBJ2-5, the full variable domain reads DAGVTQSPTHLIKTRGQQVTLRCSPKSGHDTVSWYQQALGQGPQFIFQYYEEEERQRGNFPDRFSGHQFPNYSSELNVNALLLGDSALYLCASSLVSEETQYFGPGTRLLVL.

This clone is medium-sized by frequency. The read ends 3 residues before the CDR3 terminus; that terminus is restored from the germline J gene. The chain is built from TRBV7-2 and TRBJ2-4; TRBD2 is a possible D gene (6 bases). Trimming cost V 4 bases and J 7 bases, with 8 bases left between them. This CDR3 has 12 amino acids. Germline V gene lookup returns CDR1 SGHTA and CDR2 FQGNSA. CDR3 sequence: CASSSRGNIQYF. Partial CDR3 DNA: TGTGCCAGCAGCTCCCGGGGGAACATT. The full variable domain, rest sourced from reference TRBV7-2 and TRBJ2-4, is GAGVSQSPSNKVTEKGKDVELRCDPISGHTALYWYRQSLGQGLEFLIYFQGNSAPDKSGLPSDRFSAERTGGSVSTLTIQRTQQEDSAVYLCASSSRGNIQYFGAGTRLSVL.

Notes on this clone: The read terminates 3 residues before the CDR3 end, so the remaining end is supplied by the germline J gene. The genes are TRBV7-6 and TRBJ2-4; 10 bases line up with TRBD1. With V trimmed by 1 base and J by 7 bases, 4 bases remained unmatched. Looked up from germline, CDR1 is SGHVS and CDR2 is FNYEAQ. CDR3 size: 15 residues. CDR3 bases read: TGTGCCAGCAGCTTAGGACAGGGGGCTAACAACATT. As protein: CASSLGQGANNI. The entire CDR3 protein reads CASSLGQGANNIQYF.

For this clone: Read coverage stops 3 residues before the CDR3 terminus; the germline J gene supplies the remainder. This chain joins TRBV10-3 and TRBJ1-2; D may be TRBD1 (5 bases). Germline CDR1 is ENHRY and CDR2 is SYGVKD. This CDR3 has 13 residues. Trimming removed 4 bases at V and 4 bases at J, with 10 bases between. CDR3 bases read: TGTGCCATCAGTGCCGGGGGAATCTATGGC. It codes for CAISAGGIYG. Given in full, the CDR3 is CAISAGGIYGYTF.

A word on this clone: The read ends 3 residues early relative to the CDR3; the germline J gene fills the gap. This sequence joins TRBV10-3 and TRBJ1-5, with 8 nucleotides matching TRBD1. The CDR3 runs to 14 residues. The V segment lost 6 bases and the J segment 0 bases; nucleotides outside the gene matches: 1. The germline CDR1 and CDR2 sequences are ENHRY and SYGVKD. The CDR3 here is CAIRDRDSNQPQHF. CDR3 DNA, as far as it was read: TGTGCCATCAGGGACAGGGATAGCAATCAGCCC.

CDR3 DNA (partial): TGTGCCACCAGTGACTCCCCCCACAATGAG. Its translation is CATSDSPHNE. The full-length CDR3 reads as CATSDSPHNEQFF. The J gene is TRBJ2-1, the V gene TRBV24-1, with unresolved D. The CDR3 end falls 3 residues outside the read, so it is completed with the germline J gene. The CDR3 loop spans 13 amino acids. V shed 4 bases and J shed 5 bases, with 8 bases lying between them. The V gene's germline CDR1 is KGHDR and CDR2 SFDVKD.

A word on this clone: Coverage ceases 3 residues before the CDR3 finishes, and the germline J gene fills in the end. The chain carries TRBV18 and TRBJ2-2, with D maybe TRBD2 (5 bases). Trimming cost V 3 bases and J 1 base, with 9 bases left between them. The CDR3 sequence is 15 residues long. Germline V gene lookup returns CDR1 KGHSH and CDR2 LQKENI. The chain's CDR3 is CASSPSGLNTGELFF. CDR3 DNA (partial): TGTGCCAGCTCACCTTCAGGACTGAACACCGGGGAG.

Details on this clone: The read is 3 residues too short to cover the CDR3 end, so that end is filled in from the germline J gene. V is TRBV20-1 and J is TRBJ1-1; tentative D call: TRBD1 (6 bases). From germline, CDR1 is DFQATT and CDR2 SNEGSKA (reference sequence). The CDR3 covers 11 residues. CDR3 region: CSANRDRKAFF. The CDR3 DNA, read in part, is TGCAGTGCGAACAGGGATAGAAAA.

With respect to this clone: The CDR3 end falls 3 residues outside the read, so it is completed with the germline J gene. The rearrangement uses TRBV19 and TRBJ1-2, with 7 bases fitting TRBD1. CDR1 and CDR2 (germline): LNHDA, SQIVND (reference sequence). This CDR3 comprises 13 residues. The sequenced CDR3 bases are TGTGCCAGTAAGGCCCAGGGGGATAACATC. Protein: CASKAQGDNI. The whole CDR3 reads CASKAQGDNIYTF. The entire variable domain, with the rest obtained from reference TRBV19 and TRBJ1-2, is as follows: DGGITQSPKYLFRKEGQNVTLSCEQNLNHDAMYWYRQDPGQGLRLIYYSQIVNDFQKGDIAEGYSVSREKKESFPLTVTSAQKNPTAFYLCASKAQGDNIYTFGSGTRLTVV.

Worth noting for this clone: With the read ending 3 residues before the CDR3 end, the germline J gene is used to fill in that end. The chain couples TRBV4-2 to TRBJ2-5; possibly TRBD1 or TRBD2 for D (7 bases each). Germline CDR1 and CDR2: LGHNA and YNFKEQ. Deletions cut 4 bases from V and 5 bases from J, with 23 bases between. The CDR3 length is 17 residues. The CDR3 loop reads CASSLWGEGAAGETQYF. Partial CDR3 DNA: TGTGCCAGCAGCCTCTGGGGGGAGGGGGCGGCCGGGGAGACC.